This is a list of T cell receptor beta chains from one sample in a study of Graves' ophthalmopathy and Graves' hyperthyroidism. One entry per CDR3 protein results from TCRdb running MiXCR on the multiplex PCR reads. The repertoire holds around 1,200,000 distinct CDR3 sequences, roughly 35% seen once, with around 10% in the top ten. Input material: peripheral blood or thyroid tissue (not recorded which). These receptors were taken from an adult man with Graves' hyperthyroidism. CDR3s include the opening cysteine and the closing phenylalanine or tryptophan. A D gene is named only where the DNA matches it firmly. For some rows the clone size is stated as once, few or many, or as a class when expanded; others skip it.

J gene: TRBJ1-5
clone size: NA
D gene: NA
V gene: TRBV18
CDR3 protein: CASSVDQSGGSEPQHF
CDR3 DNA: TGTGCCAGCTCAGTCGACCAGAGCGGTGGGTCGGAGCCCCAGCATTTT

J gene: TRBJ2-7
clone size: many
D gene: TRBD1
V gene: TRBV29-1
CDR3 protein: CSGMRGQGPYEQYF
CDR3 DNA: TGCAGCGGCATGAGGGGACAGGGGCCCTACGAGCAGTACTTC

J gene: TRBJ1-3
clone size: many
D gene: NA
V gene: TRBV10-2
CDR3 protein: CASSSGHGNTIYF
CDR3 DNA: TGCGCCAGCAGTTCGGGACACGGAAACACCATATATTTT

J gene: TRBJ1-5
clone size: many
D gene: NA
V gene: TRBV7-2
CDR3 protein: CASSASGGNQPQHF
CDR3 DNA: TGTGCCAGCAGCGCCTCAGGGGGCAATCAGCCCCAGCATTTT

J gene: TRBJ2-5
clone size: NA
D gene: TRBD2
V gene: TRBV29-1
CDR3 protein: CSVQRESETQYF
CDR3 DNA: TGCAGCGTACAGCGGGAGTCGGAGACCCAGTACTTC

J gene: TRBJ1-4
clone size: NA
D gene: NA
V gene: TRBV7-3
CDR3 protein: CASSFNMNTDSGGEKLFF
CDR3 DNA: TGTGCCAGCAGCTTTAACATGAACACTGATTCAGGCGGAGAAAAACTGTTTTTT

J gene: TRBJ1-1
clone size: many
D gene: NA
V gene: TRBV20-1
CDR3 protein: CSAKRTLPAEAFF
CDR3 DNA: TGCAGTGCAAAGAGGACACTGCCGGCTGAAGCTTTCTTT

J gene: TRBJ1-1
clone size: many
D gene: NA
V gene: TRBV12-3/TRBV12-4
CDR3 protein: CASSFSRASAFF
CDR3 DNA: TGTGCCAGCAGTTTTTCCAGGGCTTCGGCTTTCTTT

J gene: TRBJ1-1
clone size: many
D gene: NA
V gene: TRBV27
CDR3 protein: CASSFGDSLEAFF
CDR3 DNA: TGTGCCAGCAGTTTCGGAGACAGCCTTGAAGCTTTCTTT

J gene: TRBJ1-1
clone size: NA
D gene: NA
V gene: TRBV7-2
CDR3 protein: CASSFGLAAGGTEAFF
CDR3 DNA: TGTGCCAGCAGCTTCGGACTAGCTGCCGGGGGAACTGAAGCTTTCTTT

J gene: TRBJ1-5
clone size: few
D gene: NA
V gene: TRBV4-1
CDR3 protein: CASSQGREYQPQHF
CDR3 DNA: TGCGCCAGCAGCCAGGGCAGGGAGTATCAGCCCCAGCATTTT

J gene: TRBJ2-5
clone size: NA
D gene: NA
V gene: TRBV6-6
CDR3 protein: CASRGGYGQPQYF
CDR3 DNA: TGTGCCAGCAGAGGAGGGTATGGGCAGCCCCAGTACTTC

J gene: TRBJ2-7
clone size: many
D gene: TRBD1
V gene: TRBV20-1
CDR3 protein: CSASTGTGTYEQYF
CDR3 DNA: TGCAGTGCTAGCACCGGGACAGGGACCTACGAGCAGTACTTC

J gene: TRBJ2-3
clone size: NA
D gene: NA
V gene: TRBV7-3
CDR3 protein: CASSPTGGSTDTQYF
CDR3 DNA: TGTGCCAGCAGCCCCACAGGAGGGAGCACAGATACGCAGTATTTT